The clone carrying this T cell receptor (beta chain) was seen more than once but under ten times. This CDR3 region has 14 residues. V lost 1 base and J 3 bases, leaving 9 bases between the germline ends. The germline V gene has CDR1 SGHAT and CDR2 FQNNGV. It was with 60 Vbeta and 13 Jbeta primers that the PCR ran. Produced via immunoSEQ multiplex PCR; TCRdb's table is partial and in-frame only. This sample has fewer than 250,000 clones, with 70% to 80% found just once. The sample belongs to a study of cytomegalovirus exposure and HLA in healthy donors. Study at large: Most genotyped donors, about 81% of more than 300, had Caucasian-associated genetic ancestry.

What was sequenced was PBMCs. The sequence was obtained from a woman in her twenties or thirties in good health and CMV-seropositive. The gene calls are TRBV11-2 and TRBJ2-5, with a weak D call TRBD1 (6 bases). The CDR3 spells CASSLGAGEETQYF. The CDR3 DNA sequence: TGTGCCAGCAGCTTAGGGGCAGGGGAAGAGACCCAGTACTTC.